The rows below give T cell receptor beta chains drawn from one sample of a study of T-cell memory formation after mild COVID-19. TCRdb reprocessed the 5' RACE reads via MiXCR and lists one record per CDR3 protein. The data contain about 390,000 distinct CDR3 sequences, 16% of them singletons. Sample: PBMCs or a T cell subset sorted from them (not recorded which). The source is a man between 18 and 35 years old who had mild COVID-19 (a few samples of this study predate the infection). Cell type and time point are not known. The CDR3 runs from the conserved cysteine through the conserved F or W. The order of the fields is J gene, clone size, V gene, D gene, CDR3 DNA, CDR3 protein. The D gene is left open where the match is weak. Not all rows give a size; the values are once, few, many and, for expanded clones, a class.

TRBJ2-5,NA,TRBV5-1,TRBD1,TGCGCCAGCAGCCTGGGACAGGGGTTTGAGACCCAGTACTTC,CASSLGQGFETQYF
TRBJ2-3,NA,TRBV12-5,NA,TGTGCTAGTGGCCGGGACCGCACAGATACGCAGTATTTT,CASGRDRTDTQYF
TRBJ2-5,NA,TRBV11-2,NA,TGTGCCAGCCAAGAGGGGTGGGAGACCCAGTACTTC,CASQEGWETQYF
TRBJ2-5,NA,TRBV5-1,NA,TGCGCCAGCAGCTCTCTCCCACAGGCCGGCGAGACCCAGTACTTC,CASSSLPQAGETQYF
TRBJ2-3,few,TRBV15,TRBD2,TGTGCCACCAGCAGAGATCCTCTGGGGACTAGCAAGACAGATACGCAGTATTTT,CATSRDPLGTSKTDTQYF
TRBJ2-2,few,TRBV20-1,TRBD1,TGCAGTGCTAGGGGGTGGACAGGACAAACTAACACCGGGGAGCTGTTTTTT,CSARGWTGQTNTGELFF
TRBJ1-6,NA,TRBV7-2,TRBD1,TGTGCCAGCAGCTTAGGGGGACAGGGGGTATATAATTCACCCCTCCACTTT,CASSLGGQGVYNSPLHF
TRBJ2-7,NA,TRBV6-6,TRBD2,TGTGCCAGCAGTCCCAGAGCGAGCGGGGGATCCTACGAGCAGTACTTC,CASSPRASGGSYEQYF
TRBJ1-1,NA,TRBV6-2/TRBV6-3,TRBD1,TGTGCCAGCACCTGGACAGGGGGCGGGACTGAAGCTTTCTTT,CASTWTGGGTEAFF
TRBJ2-7,NA,TRBV14,NA,TGTGCCAGCAGCCCCAGGGAGCCCTACGAGCAGTACTTC,CASSPREPYEQYF
TRBJ2-5,NA,TRBV7-8,NA,TGTGCCAGCAGCCTCGGTGGAGCGGGCCAAGAGACCCAGTACTTC,CASSLGGAGQETQYF
TRBJ2-3,few,TRBV7-9,NA,TGTGCCAGCAGCGCCCCCGGGGACGCATTAGATACGCAGTATTTT,CASSAPGDALDTQYF
TRBJ2-7,NA,TRBV7-7,NA,TGTGCCAGCAGCTTCAGCAAAGGACACGAGCAGTACTTC,CASSFSKGHEQYF
TRBJ2-5,NA,TRBV6-1,NA,TGTGCCAGCAGGGCCGCAGCGGTAAATTTTCAAGAGACCCAGTACTTC,CASRAAAVNFQETQYF
TRBJ1-2,NA,TRBV7-9,NA,TGTGCCAGCAGCTTTCTGACAGGAAACTATGGCTACACCTTC,CASSFLTGNYGYTF
TRBJ2-1,few,TRBV6-5,NA,TGTGCCAGCAGTAGCTTTAAGGGGAGCTCCTACAATGAGCAGTTCTTC,CASSSFKGSSYNEQFF
TRBJ2-7,NA,TRBV14,NA,TGTGCCAGTAGCCAAGATCAGGGACGGGGGTGGTGGGAGCAGTACTTC,CASSQDQGRGWWEQYF
TRBJ2-6,few,TRBV4-1,NA,TGCGCCAGCAGCCAGAGCCCAGGACATATCGGCGGCTCTGGGGCCAACGTCCTGACTTTC,CASSQSPGHIGGSGANVLTF
TRBJ1-2,NA,TRBV5-4,NA,TGTGCCAGCAGCAGACCCCGGGAACGCTATGGCTACACCTTC,CASSRPRERYGYTF
TRBJ2-3,few,TRBV20-1,TRBD2,TGCAGTGCTAGAGGACCTAGCGGGAGTAATACGCAGTATTTT,CSARGPSGSNTQYF
TRBJ2-7,few,TRBV6-5,TRBD2,TGTGCCAGCAGTTACGGGGACCCCGGACTAGCGGGGGGTAACAACGAGCAGTACTTC,CASSYGDPGLAGGNNEQYF
TRBJ1-2,NA,TRBV6-5,NA,TGTGCCAGCAGTAAACAGGGAGACGGCTACACCTTC,CASSKQGDGYTF
TRBJ2-5,NA,TRBV7-3,NA,TGTGCCAGCAGCCCATCCATGGTAGAGACCCAGTACTTC,CASSPSMVETQYF
TRBJ1-2,few,TRBV15,NA,TGTGCCACCAGCAGAGACCCCGGGGCGACCCTCTATGGCTACACCTTC,CATSRDPGATLYGYTF
TRBJ2-3,few,TRBV9,NA,TGTGCCAGCAGCGACCCCGGGACAACCACAGATACGCAGTATTTT,CASSDPGTTTDTQYF
TRBJ2-2,NA,TRBV4-1,NA,TGCGCCAGCAGCCCGGAGGGTCGCACCGGGGAGCTGTTTTTT,CASSPEGRTGELFF
TRBJ1-5,NA,TRBV6-5,NA,TGTGCCAGCAGTTACACAGTGGGCAATCAGCCCCAGCATTTT,CASSYTVGNQPQHF
TRBJ2-3,NA,TRBV4-2,NA,TGTGCCAGCAGCCAAGCCACCGGGAACACAGATACGCAGTATTTT,CASSQATGNTDTQYF
TRBJ1-1,few,TRBV4-1,NA,TGCGCCACCGAGGGCGGGGGGGAAGGAGCTTTCTTT,CATEGGGEGAFF
TRBJ2-7,NA,TRBV7-2,NA,TGTGCCAGCAGCACCAGATACGGGACCTACGAGCAGTACTTC,CASSTRYGTYEQYF
TRBJ2-1,once,TRBV7-2,TRBD2,TGTGCCAGCAGCGGACGGGCGGGGGGGCCGTATGAGCAGTTCTTC,CASSGRAGGPYEQFF
TRBJ1-5,NA,TRBV5-6,TRBD1,TGTGCCAGCAGCCTGACAGGGGCTACCCCATATAGCAATCAGCCCCAGCATTTT,CASSLTGATPYSNQPQHF
TRBJ1-2,NA,TRBV9,TRBD1,TGTGCCAGCAGCACCGGAGACAGGGTGCGAGGCTACACCTTC,CASSTGDRVRGYTF
TRBJ2-5,NA,TRBV18,TRBD2,TGTGCCAGCTCACCTTGGACTAGCGGCTATCTTGGGACCCAGTACTTC,CASSPWTSGYLGTQYF
TRBJ2-2,NA,TRBV5-4,NA,TGTGCCAGCAGCTTGAACACATACACCGGGGAGCTGTTTTTT,CASSLNTYTGELFF
TRBJ1-6,NA,TRBV18,NA,TGTGCCAGCTCACCACCCCATGGTCCGGATTCACCCCTCCACTTT,CASSPPHGPDSPLHF
TRBJ2-3,NA,TRBV12-3/TRBV12-4,TRBD2,TGTGCCAGCAGTCGTCGACTAGCGGGGGGACTCACAGATACGCAGTATTTT,CASSRRLAGGLTDTQYF
TRBJ2-1,NA,TRBV29-1,NA,TGCAGCGTCCCCGACAGTCACAATGAGCAGTTCTTC,CSVPDSHNEQFF